One sample yielded the 19 T cell receptor beta chains listed below, sequenced in a study of control samples from healthy donors and cancer patients. The protocol was immunoSEQ multiplex PCR, while the TCRdb copy is restricted to in-frame clones and leaves out a portion. The sample gives roughly 370,000 clones, 75% to 95% of which show up once; over 5.5% is in the top ten. The sequenced material came from PBMCs. The receptors stem from a man aged 40-55 years with head and neck cancer.

V usage is TRBV7-9 and J usage is TRBJ2-2; possibly TRBD1 for D (5 bases). V was shortened by 5 bases and J by 5 bases, with 9 bases between the two germline ends. Germline CDR1 SEHNR, CDR2 FQNEAQ (reference sequence). CDR3 length: 13 amino acids. CDR3 in DNA: TGTGCCAGCAGCCTCAGGGCGACCGGGGAGCTGTTTTTT. It codes for CASSLRATGELFF.

The rearrangement joins TRBV30 to TRBJ1-1; D gene uncertain. The CDR3 extends over 13 amino acids. Germline CDR1 and CDR2: GTSNPN and SVGIG (reference sequence). With 3 bases removed from V and 1 base from J, the gap between germline ends came to 9 bases. This chain's CDR3 is CAWSTMENTEAFF. The CDR3 DNA reads as TGTGCCTGGAGCACAATGGAGAACACTGAAGCTTTCTTT. Complete variable domain (other parts from reference TRBV30 and TRBJ1-1): SQTIHQWPATLVQPVGSPLSLECTVEGTSNPNLYWYRQAAGRGLQLLFYSVGIGQISSEVPQNLSASRPQDRQFILSSKKLLLSDSGFYLCAWSTMENTEAFFGQGTRLTVV.

The V gene is TRBV29-1, the J gene TRBJ1-1; 7 nucleotides line up with TRBD1. Per germline, CDR1 SQVTM and CDR2 ANQGSEA. This CDR3 has 13 amino acids. V trimming: 6 bases; J trimming: 5 bases; junction bases outside the gene matches: 9. The CDR3: CSVPPGTETEAFF. DNA of the CDR3: TGCAGCGTCCCCCCCGGGACAGAAACTGAAGCTTTCTTT.

V is TRBV7-2 and J is TRBJ1-1; D gene ambiguous. The CDR3 is 11 amino acids. CDR1 is SGHTA and CDR2 is FQGNSA in the germline V gene. Trimming cost V 1 base and J 8 bases, with 5 bases left between them. DNA of the CDR3: TGTGCCAGCAGCTTAGTCGAAGAAGCTTTCTTT. This codes for CASSLVEEAFF.

The rearrangement uses TRBV19 and TRBJ1-5, with 11 bases lining up with TRBD1. V shed 3 bases and J 2 bases; nucleotides not matched to a gene: 6. The CDR3 is 17 amino acids. CDR1 and CDR2 from the germline V gene are LNHDA and SQIVND (reference sequence). CDR3 nucleotides: TGTGCCAGTAGTATGGGTTCGGGACAGGGGGGCAATCAGCCCCAGCATTTT. Translating gives CASSMGSGQGGNQPQHF.

This clone occurred once. V is TRBV10-3 and J is TRBJ2-1; 7 nucleotides line up with TRBD1. Germline V gene sequence: CDR1 ENHRY, CDR2 SYGVKD. There are 10 residues in the CDR3. The junction had 1 base not matched to a gene; V was cut back by 7 bases and J by 10 bases. The CDR3 nucleotides read TGTGCCATCATACAGGGGGAGCAGTTCTTC. It encodes CAIIQGEQFF.

This clone was detected only once. A much larger clone lies a single base off, so this may be a read error. This chain uses TRBV7-8 with TRBJ2-5; 7 bases map to TRBD1. CDR1 SGHVS and CDR2 FQNEAQ come from the germline V gene. This CDR3 spans 13 amino acids. J gave up 4 bases and V 3 bases, and 2 bases lay outside the gene matches. In DNA form, the CDR3 reads TGTGCCAGCAGCTTTGCAGGGGGAGAGACCCAGTACTTC. Translating gives CASSFAGGETQYF.

V gene TRBV7-9 combines with J gene TRBJ1-5; weak D call: TRBD1 (5 bases). Germline values: CDR1 SEHNR, CDR2 FQNEAQ (reference sequence). This CDR3 is built from 14 residues. Trimming left V 2 bases short and J 6 bases short, with 11 bases between. The CDR3 nucleotides read TGTGCCAGCAGCTTATCGGGGGAACTTCAGCCCCAGCATTTT. It is translated as CASSLSGELQPQHF.

A note on this clone: Additional DNA sequences in this sample encode the identical CDR3. V is TRBV11-3 and J is TRBJ2-1, with TRBD1 matching 10 bases. Germline V gene lookup returns CDR1 SGHNT and CDR2 YENEEA. The CDR3 loop spans 14 amino acids. J was trimmed by 6 bases and V by 5 bases; bases with no gene match: 4. The chain's CDR3 is CASSPRTGGNEQFF. The CDR3 DNA is TGTGCCAGCAGCCCAAGGACAGGGGGCAATGAGCAGTTCTTC.

The chain uses TRBV10-3 and TRBJ1-1; perhaps TRBD1 as D (5 bases). The germline V gene encodes CDR1 ENHRY and CDR2 SYGVKD. The CDR3 has 14 amino acids. Deletions cut 11 bases from V and 3 bases from J, with 19 bases between. The CDR3 region is CAARVGGDDTEAFF. CDR3 in DNA: TGTGCCGCCCGGGTTGGAGGGGATGACACTGAAGCTTTCTTT.

The chain has TRBV7-3 and TRBJ2-3; D ambiguous. CDR1 is SGHTA and CDR2 is FQGTGA in the germline V gene. V was pared by 5 bases and J by 0 bases, with 9 bases between. This CDR3 has 14 amino acids. CDR3 in DNA: TGTGCCAGCAGCCCGAGCCGGAGCACAGATACGCAGTATTTT. It is translated as CASSPSRSTDTQYF.

The gene calls are TRBV29-1 and TRBJ2-7, with TRBD1 matching over 7 bases. V lost 2 bases, J lost 4 bases, and 8 bases stayed unmatched. The CDR3 runs to 14 residues. The V gene's germline CDR1 is SQVTM and CDR2 ANQGSEA. CDR3 loop: CSVESTGKGYEQYF. The CDR3 DNA follows: TGCAGCGTTGAATCGACAGGGAAGGGTTACGAGCAGTACTTC.

The chain employs TRBV19 and TRBJ1-3; TRBD1 matches at 9 bases. The CDR3 is 17 amino acids. Germline CDR1 reads LNHDA; CDR2 reads SQIVND (reference sequence). V trimming: 4 bases; J trimming: 1 base; junction bases outside the gene matches: 8. Here the CDR3 DNA reads TGTGCCAGTAGTAAACGGGACAGGGTTTTATCTGGAAACACCATATATTTT. Translating it yields CASSKRDRVLSGNTIYF. Combining the CDR3 with reference TRBV19 and TRBJ1-3 gives the whole variable domain DGGITQSPKYLFRKEGQNVTLSCEQNLNHDAMYWYRQDPGQGLRLIYYSQIVNDFQKGDIAEGYSVSREKKESFPLTVTSAQKNPTAFYLCASSKRDRVLSGNTIYFGEGSWLTVV.

V usage is TRBV19 and J usage is TRBJ2-1, with 8 bases lining up with TRBD2. Losses at the gene ends were 6 bases for V and 3 bases for J; bases not matched to a gene: 1. CDR3 length: 13 amino acids. Looked up from germline, CDR1 is LNHDA and CDR2 is SQIVND (reference sequence). The CDR3 DNA is TGTGCCAGTAGCGGGAGGGGCTACAATGAGCAGTTCTTC. Encoded protein: CASSGRGYNEQFF.

The chain has TRBV5-8 and TRBJ2-7; 7 positions agree with TRBD1. With V trimmed by 3 bases and J by 2 bases, 14 bases remained unmatched. Germline loops: CDR1 SGHTS, CDR2 YDEGEE. The CDR3 sequence is 17 residues long. The CDR3 protein is CASSSRIGTANTYEQYF. Written as DNA, the CDR3 is TGTGCCAGCAGCTCCCGTATCGGGACAGCTAACACCTACGAGCAGTACTTC.

The J gene is TRBJ2-4, the V gene TRBV11-2; possibly TRBD1 for D (6 bases). There are 14 residues in the CDR3. Trimming removed 1 base from V and 4 bases from J, with 8 bases in between. Per the germline V gene, CDR1 is SGHAT and CDR2 is FQNNGV. The CDR3 reads CASSLGQEKNIQYF. The DNA of the CDR3 is TGTGCCAGCAGCTTAGGACAGGAAAAAAACATTCAGTACTTC.

In regard to this clone: One end of the junction does not line up with germline, which may come from a read error. This rearrangement joins TRBV30 to TRBJ1-1, with TRBD1 identical over 8 bases. This CDR3 has 15 residues. Germline-derived CDR1 and CDR2 are GTSNPN and SVGIG (reference sequence). The CDR3 nucleotides are TGTGTCTGGAGTGTAGGGCCAGGGGGCGAGAGTGAAGCTTTCTTT. This gives the protein CVWSVGPGGESEAFF. The full variable domain, in which reference TRBV30 and TRBJ1-1 provide the parts outside the CDR3, is SQTIHQWPATLVQPVGSPLSLECTVEGTSNPNLYWYRQAAGRGLQLLFYSVGIGQISSEVPQNLSASRPQDRQFILSSKKLLLSDSGFYLCVWSVGPGGESEAFFGQGTRLTVV.

The V gene is TRBV19, the J gene TRBJ1-6; possibly TRBD1 for D (5 bases). V lost 3 bases, J lost 9 bases, and 18 bases lay in between. CDR3 length equals 16 residues. Germline V gives CDR1 LNHDA, CDR2 SQIVND (reference sequence). CDR3 bases: TGTGCCAGTAGTATGTCGGCAGGGAGCGTATTTTCACCCCTCCACTTT. Protein product: CASSMSAGSVFSPLHF.

The sample holds one count of this clone. The V call is TRBV5-1, the J call TRBJ2-7; the match to TRBD1 covers 7 bases. J gave up 3 bases and V 4 bases, and 10 bases lay outside the gene matches. Germline V gene lookup returns CDR1 SGHRS and CDR2 YFSETQ. The CDR3 sequence is 15 residues long. The CDR3 loop is CASSPATGTFYEQYF. The CDR3 bases are TGCGCCAGCAGCCCGGCGACAGGGACGTTCTACGAGCAGTACTTC.